These 26 T cell receptor beta chains were all obtained from the same sample, sequenced in a study of T cell responses to AZD1222 COVID-19 vaccine. The repertoire was sequenced with immunoSEQ multiplex PCR; TCRdb's copy has only in-frame clones and lacks some. Of about 110,000 clones detected, 87% appear once; the ten largest clones hold around 3%. The starting material was peripheral blood, obtained on day 0 of AZD1222 vaccination. The receptors stem from an adult in good health.

The rearrangement joins TRBV6-5 to TRBJ2-1; D may be TRBD1 or TRBD2 (6 bases each). The CDR3 has 15 residues. V lost 0 bases and J lost 6, with 12 bases in between. CDR1 is MNHEY and CDR2 is SVGAGI in the germline V gene. The CDR3 nucleotides are TGTGCCAGCAGTTACTCGGGGGGCGATCCCAATGAGCAGTTCTTC. This gives the protein CASSYSGGDPNEQFF.

The chain links TRBV11-2 to TRBJ2-1, with D unclear. This CDR3 region has 16 residues. Germline values: CDR1 SGHAT, CDR2 FQNNGV. The V and J ends lost 5 bases and 4 bases respectively, with 18 bases between them. CDR3 in DNA: TGTGCCAGCAGCCCTAGTGGCCACAGTGGGTACAATGAGCAGTTCTTC. Translating gives CASSPSGHSGYNEQFF. The whole variable domain, remainder taken from reference TRBV11-2 and TRBJ2-1, is EAGVAQSPRYKIIEKRQSVAFWCNPISGHATLYWYQQILGQGPKLLIQFQNNGVVDDSQLPKDRFSAERLKGVDSTLKIQPAKLEDSAVYLCASSPSGHSGYNEQFFGPGTRLTVL.

The chain is built from TRBV28 and TRBJ1-1, with 8 bases fitting TRBD1. CDR3 length: 14 amino acids. The germline V gene has CDR1 MDHEN and CDR2 SYDVKM. The junction had 4 bases not matched to a gene; V was cut back by 5 bases and J by 2 bases. CDR3: CASSIQGANTEAFF. The CDR3 bases are TGTGCCAGCAGTATTCAGGGGGCTAACACTGAAGCTTTCTTT.

The chain employs TRBV30 and TRBJ1-6; 9 bases line up with TRBD1. The CDR3 has 16 amino acids. Unmatched junction bases numbered 8, after V lost 7 bases and J lost 1 base. Germline CDR1 GTSNPN, CDR2 SVGIG (reference sequence). CDR3 coding DNA: TGTGCCTCCGGGACAGGGATTGGGTCCTATAATTCACCCCTCCACTTT. This encodes CASGTGIGSYNSPLHF.

V and J are TRBV6-5 and TRBJ1-4; tentative D call: TRBD1 (5 bases). This CDR3 is built from 15 residues. Germline V lookup: CDR1 MNHEY, CDR2 SVGAGI. V was clipped by 6 bases and J by 5 bases, with 16 bases between them. In DNA form, the CDR3 reads TGTGCCAGCAGCGACTCAACAGGTGCCAATGAAAAACTGTTTTTT. This sequence encodes CASSDSTGANEKLFF.

V and J are TRBV7-6 and TRBJ2-7; D may match TRBD1 or TRBD2 (6 bases each). The germline gives CDR1 SGHVS, CDR2 FNYEAQ. This CDR3 contains 15 residues. Trimming left V 0 bases short and J 7 bases short, with 16 bases between. This CDR3 reads CASSLAPGATIEQYF. CDR3 DNA sequence: TGTGCCAGCAGCTTAGCGCCGGGGGCCACTATAGAGCAGTACTTC.

A few counts support this clone. In the same sample, other DNA sequences code for this CDR3. The chain has TRBV28 and TRBJ1-2, with D unresolved. This CDR3 has 12 residues. Germline CDR1 reads MDHEN; CDR2 reads SYDVKM. V was pared by 5 bases and J by 0 bases, with 4 bases between. The CDR3 DNA follows: TGTGCCAGCAGTGGAGCTAACTATGGCTACACCTTC. Encoded protein: CASSGANYGYTF.

This clone was recorded only once. This sequence joins TRBV5-1 and TRBJ2-5, with TRBD2 matching over 11 bases. The CDR3 is 15 residues long. The germline gives CDR1 SGHRS, CDR2 YFSETQ. Trimming cost V 4 bases and J 4 bases; bases outside gene matches: 6. The CDR3 nucleotides read TGCGCCAGCAGCCGCGGGACTAGCGGAGGAGAGACCCAGTACTTC. Translating gives CASSRGTSGGETQYF. Drawing the rest from reference TRBV5-1 and TRBJ2-5, the complete variable domain is KAGVTQTPRYLIKTRGQQVTLSCSPISGHRSVSWYQQTPGQGLQFLFEYFSETQRNKGNFPGRFSGRQFSNSRSEMNVSTLELGDSALYLCASSRGTSGGETQYFGPGTRLLVL.

This clone was counted a few times. This chain links TRBV3-1 (or the pseudogene TRBV3-2) with TRBJ1-5, with D unresolved. Germline CDR1 reads LGHDT; CDR2 reads YNNKEL (reference sequence). Trimming pared 1 base from V and 5 bases from J, leaving 3 bases between. The CDR3 covers 12 residues. The CDR3: CASSQGDQPQHF. CDR3 DNA: TGTGCCAGCAGCCAAGGGGATCAGCCCCAGCATTTT.

This clone turned up a few times. The chain couples TRBV28 to TRBJ1-2, with 9 positions matching TRBD1. Trimming at V came to 1 base and at J to 4 bases, leaving 10 bases not matched to a gene. The germline V gene encodes CDR1 MDHEN and CDR2 SYDVKM. This CDR3 spans 17 amino acids. In DNA form, the CDR3 reads TGTGCCAGCAGTTTATCAGCGCCGGGACAGGGAGGCTATGGCTACACCTTC. This encodes CASSLSAPGQGGYGYTF.

The chain recombines TRBV28 with TRBJ1-5; D is undetermined. The CDR3 runs to 15 residues. Trimming removed 6 bases at V and 3 bases at J, with 15 bases between. CDR1 and CDR2 (germline): MDHEN, SYDVKM. The CDR3 DNA is TGTGCCAGCAGAAGTAGTAGGGCCACCAATCAGCCCCAGCATTTT. Translation: CASRSSRATNQPQHF.

This rearrangement joins TRBV29-1 to TRBJ1-1; 10 bases agree with TRBD1. V lost 7 bases to trimming and J lost 4 bases; unmatched junction nucleotides: 3. The CDR3 is 12 residues long. Looked up from germline, CDR1 is SQVTM and CDR2 is ANQGSEA. The CDR3 reads CSGRTGGTEAFF. The CDR3 nucleotides are TGCAGCGGGAGGACAGGGGGCACTGAAGCTTTCTTT.

The V call is TRBV5-4, the J call TRBJ1-4; D call uncertain. Germline CDR1 SGHNT, CDR2 YYREEE (reference sequence). The CDR3 runs 15 residues. V lost 1 base to trimming and J lost 6 bases, with 13 bases between them. This CDR3 reads CASSLKPEKHEKLFF. In DNA, the CDR3 is TGTGCCAGCAGCTTGAAGCCCGAAAAGCATGAAAAACTGTTTTTT.

The gene calls are TRBV11-2 and TRBJ2-7, with 8 bases aligning to TRBD1. Germline trimming cut 5 bases from V and 0 bases from J; bases unmatched to any gene: 3. Germline CDR1 SGHAT, CDR2 FQNNGV. CDR3 length equals 14 residues. CDR3 DNA sequence: TGTGCCAGCAGCCCGGACAGGGACTCCTACGAGCAGTACTTC. Translated: CASSPDRDSYEQYF.

The chain is built from TRBV5-4 and TRBJ1-4; no firm D call. Trimming took 0 bases from V and 5 from J, leaving 14 bases between them. The CDR3 has 16 amino acids. CDR1 SGHNT and CDR2 YYREEE come from the germline V gene (reference sequence). CDR3 protein: CASSLAGTGKNEKLFF. Here the CDR3 DNA reads TGTGCCAGCAGCTTGGCGGGCACGGGAAAGAATGAAAAACTGTTTTTT. Based on the CDR3 plus reference TRBV5-4 and TRBJ1-4, the full variable domain is ETGVTQSPTHLIKTRGQQVTLRCSSQSGHNTVSWYQQALGQGPQFIFQYYREEENGRGNFPPRFSGLQFPNYSSELNVNALELDDSALYLCASSLAGTGKNEKLFFGSGTQLSVL.

V gene TRBV18 combines with J gene TRBJ2-2, with TRBD1 as a possible D gene (6 bases). This CDR3 contains 15 residues. The V gene lost 8 bases and the J gene lost 2 bases, with 15 bases spanning the gap. From germline, CDR1 is KGHSH and CDR2 LQKENI. The CDR3 is CASRPGTQNTGELFF. The CDR3 DNA is TGTGCCAGCCGACCCGGGACACAAAACACCGGGGAGCTGTTTTTT. Full variable domain (missing parts from reference TRBV18 and TRBJ2-2): NAGVMQNPRHLVRRRGQEARLRCSPMKGHSHVYWYRQLPEEGLKFMVYLQKENIIDESGMPKERFSAEFPKEGPSILRIQQVVRGDSAAYFCASRPGTQNTGELFFGEGSRLTVL.

This chain connects TRBV27 to TRBJ2-1, with TRBD2 matching over 12 bases. V was clipped by 5 bases and J by 8 bases; unmatched bases: 10. The CDR3 contains 16 residues. The germline V gene encodes CDR1 MNHEY and CDR2 SMNVEV (reference sequence). The CDR3 nucleotides are TGTGCCAGCAGTCCCCCCGTACTAGCGGGAGGCGATGAGCAGTTCTTC. This gives the protein CASSPPVLAGGDEQFF.

The count of this clone is one. This chain uses TRBV5-1 with TRBJ2-2; tentative D call: TRBD2 (6 bases). This CDR3 contains 17 residues. From germline, CDR1 is SGHRS and CDR2 YFSETQ. With 0 bases removed from V and 1 base from J, the gap between germline ends came to 13 bases. The CDR3 is CASSLVWAGLNTGELFF. The CDR3 DNA follows: TGCGCCAGCAGCTTGGTATGGGCGGGATTGAACACCGGGGAGCTGTTTTTT.

The chain joins TRBV18 to TRBJ2-6; D remains unclear. Trimming removed 3 bases at V and 2 bases at J, with 11 bases between. Germline loops: CDR1 KGHSH, CDR2 LQKENI. The CDR3 spans 16 residues. The CDR3 DNA is TGTGCCAGCTCACCGGCCGCACAGCCTGGGGCCAACGTCCTGACTTTC. Protein sequence: CASSPAAQPGANVLTF. The complete variable domain, with remaining parts taken from reference TRBV18 and TRBJ2-6, reads NAGVMQNPRHLVRRRGQEARLRCSPMKGHSHVYWYRQLPEEGLKFMVYLQKENIIDESGMPKERFSAEFPKEGPSILRIQQVVRGDSAAYFCASSPAAQPGANVLTFGAGSRLTVL.

This clone is a singleton in its sample. The chain is built from TRBV6-1 and TRBJ2-1; 14 bases are a match to TRBD2. Germline V lookup: CDR1 MNHNS, CDR2 SASEGT. With V trimmed by 1 base and J by 1 base, 12 bases remained unmatched. CDR3 length equals 21 residues. The DNA for the CDR3 is TGTGCCAGCAGTGAAGGCAGGACTAGCGGGAGGCCTCTGGGGTCCTACAATGAGCAGTTCTTC. It yields the protein CASSEGRTSGRPLGSYNEQFF.

CDR3 protein: CASSLGGQGAGETQYF. The CDR3 DNA reads TGCGCCAGCAGCTTGGGGGGCCAGGGGGCGGGAGAGACCCAGTACTTC. The gene calls are TRBV5-1 and TRBJ2-5, with 8 bases that match TRBD1. After removal of 0 bases from V and 4 bases from J, the junction contained 8 bases not matched to a gene. Germline V gives CDR1 SGHRS, CDR2 YFSETQ. The CDR3 is made up of 16 amino acids.

V usage is TRBV7-2 and J usage is TRBJ2-5; TRBD1 might be the D (5 bases). Between the trimmed V and J ends, which lost 3 bases and 1 base, there was a span of 9 bases. CDR1 is SGHTA, CDR2 FQGNSA, per germline. The CDR3 is 14 amino acids. CDR3 sequence: CASSLGRIQETQYF. Written as DNA, the CDR3 is TGTGCCAGCAGCTTGGGGCGTATCCAAGAGACCCAGTACTTC.

The gene calls are TRBV24-1 and TRBJ2-7; D call uncertain. V was cut by 7 bases and J by 1 base, with 13 bases left in between. CDR3 length: 14 amino acids. The V gene's germline CDR1 is KGHDR and CDR2 SFDVKD. The CDR3: CATRGWVRSYEQYF. The CDR3 nucleotides read TGTGCCACCAGGGGTTGGGTTCGTTCCTACGAGCAGTACTTC.

The rearrangement links TRBV3-1 (or the pseudogene TRBV3-2) to TRBJ2-5; D possibly corresponds to TRBD2 (6 bases). V lost 4 bases and J 5 bases, leaving 14 bases between the germline ends. Germline V gene lookup returns CDR1 LGHDT and CDR2 YNNKEL (reference sequence). The CDR3 sequence is 14 residues long. CDR3 sequence (DNA): TGTGCCAGCAGCCCGTTCGGGGGTCCGGAGACCCAGTACTTC. Encoded protein: CASSPFGGPETQYF.

This clone has a handful of counts. The rearrangement uses TRBV14 and TRBJ2-7; D is uncertain. The CDR3 is 13 amino acids. Per the germline V gene, CDR1 is SGHDN and CDR2 is FVKESK. V was clipped by 0 bases and J by 0 bases, with 3 bases between them. The CDR3 loop reads CASSQDYSYEQYF. The CDR3 coding sequence is TGTGCCAGCAGCCAAGACTACTCCTACGAGCAGTACTTC.

V usage is TRBV29-1 and J usage is TRBJ2-5; 8 nucleotides agree with TRBD2. The junction had 17 bases not matched to a gene; V was cut back by 0 bases and J by 2 bases. Germline CDR1 is SQVTM and CDR2 is ANQGSEA. This CDR3 contains 19 residues. The CDR3 coding sequence is TGCAGCGTTGAAGATTCGGAGCGGGGGTCTCTCCAGGAGCAAGAGACCCAGTACTTC. Its protein product is CSVEDSERGSLQEQETQYF. The variable domain in full, with the rest retrieved from reference TRBV29-1 and TRBJ2-5, is SAVISQKPSRDICQRGTSLTIQCQVDSQVTMMFWYRQQPGQSLTLIATANQGSEATYESGFVIDKFPISRPNLTFSTLTVSNMSPEDSSIYLCSVEDSERGSLQEQETQYFGPGTRLLVL.